These T cell receptor beta chains were read from a single sample in a study of T cell responses to AZD1222 COVID-19 vaccine. Method: immunoSEQ multiplex PCR; TCRdb's copy keeps in-frame clones and lacks some. The table records fewer than 120,000 clones, around 90% of them present only once. Sequencing was performed on peripheral blood, taken 28 days after the second AZD1222 dose. The receptors derive from an adult who received the AZD1222 COVID-19 vaccine. Each CDR3 is given without its conserved first and last residue. Each record gives: CDR3 protein, CDR3 length, V gene, J gene.

CDR3aa: AIFDMRHYEQY
len: 11
v_gene: TRBV6-5
j_gene: TRBJ2-7

CDR3aa: ASSLGGQGAKHTEAF
len: 15
v_gene: TRBV7-9
j_gene: TRBJ1-1

CDR3aa: ASSLSIHGLPTSTDTQY
len: 17
v_gene: TRBV5-1
j_gene: TRBJ2-3

CDR3aa: ASSQGTGNNEQF
len: 12
v_gene: TRBV4-3
j_gene: TRBJ2-1

CDR3aa: ASSLAGGRTDTQY
len: 13
v_gene: TRBV7-9
j_gene: TRBJ2-3

CDR3aa: ASTDRGSGNTIY
len: 12
v_gene: TRBV25-1
j_gene: TRBJ1-3

CDR3aa: ASTLAGQGDTDTQY
len: 14
v_gene: TRBV5-1
j_gene: TRBJ2-3

CDR3aa: ASSYPRVRTDTQY
len: 13
v_gene: TRBV7-8
j_gene: TRBJ2-3

CDR3aa: ASTTTAGGHTEAF
len: 13
v_gene: TRBV7-9
j_gene: TRBJ1-1

CDR3aa: ASSPLAGGTDTQY
len: 13
v_gene: TRBV18
j_gene: TRBJ2-3

CDR3aa: ASSLTRTGDYEQY
len: 13
v_gene: TRBV18
j_gene: TRBJ2-7

CDR3aa: ASSQPPRGVETEAF
len: 14
v_gene: TRBV3-1/TRBV3-2
j_gene: TRBJ1-1

CDR3aa: ASSIGDLEQY
len: 10
v_gene: TRBV19
j_gene: TRBJ2-7

CDR3aa: ASSLEHEQF
len: 9
v_gene: TRBV5-1
j_gene: TRBJ2-1

CDR3aa: ASTQMTSTDTQY
len: 12
v_gene: TRBV3-1/TRBV3-2
j_gene: TRBJ2-3

CDR3aa: ASSLEVAGATYEQY
len: 14
v_gene: TRBV5-8
j_gene: TRBJ2-7

CDR3aa: ASSTRGPTEQF
len: 11
v_gene: TRBV9
j_gene: TRBJ2-1

CDR3aa: ASSLGALGVNNEQF
len: 14
v_gene: TRBV28
j_gene: TRBJ2-1

CDR3aa: ASSFSLPTLETQY
len: 13
v_gene: TRBV7-9
j_gene: TRBJ2-5

CDR3aa: AGRQGANTEAF
len: 11
v_gene: TRBV2
j_gene: TRBJ1-1

CDR3aa: ASSLASGVPEAF
len: 12
v_gene: TRBV5-1
j_gene: TRBJ1-1

CDR3aa: AISEAWEKGQGSTDTQY
len: 17
v_gene: TRBV10-3
j_gene: TRBJ2-3

CDR3aa: ASSLGWGGDEQY
len: 12
v_gene: TRBV27
j_gene: TRBJ2-7

CDR3aa: ASRLGGASGEQF
len: 12
v_gene: TRBV6-4
j_gene: TRBJ2-1

CDR3aa: ASSETGNGYT
len: 10
v_gene: TRBV25-1
j_gene: TRBJ1-2

CDR3aa: ASSNDRGSTEAF
len: 12
v_gene: TRBV19
j_gene: TRBJ1-1

CDR3aa: ASSQGSAYNSPLH
len: 13
v_gene: TRBV3-1/TRBV3-2
j_gene: TRBJ1-6

CDR3aa: ASERGQGATEAF
len: 12
v_gene: TRBV25-1
j_gene: TRBJ1-1

CDR3aa: ASSPQGQPTNEKLF
len: 14
v_gene: TRBV18
j_gene: TRBJ1-4